This T cell receptor beta chain was found in a study of T cell repertoires in cytomegalovirus infection. Study-level information: Both CMV infection and a matching HLA type were indicated by public TCR beta signatures. Study-wide findings and caveats: It was HLA-C-restricted CMV-specific TCR beta clonotypes that dominated the response ex vivo.

This clonotype was seen a handful of times. No antigen is known for it. MiXCR was run by TCRdb on the reads, yielding one entry per CDR3 protein. This sample has about 490,000 distinct CDR3 sequences; over 9% occur once, and the top ten carry 10%. CDR3 size: 15 residues. V was clipped by 6 bases and J by 5 bases; unmatched bases: 8. The rearrangement links TRBV12-3 or TRBV12-4 to TRBJ2-1, with 9 nucleotides matching TRBD2. Material: PBMCs. The receptor was isolated from a human donor in good health (CMV status not recorded). Some clones in this sample may be carry-over from other donors' samples. In DNA, the CDR3 is TGTGCCAGCAGAGTCGAACTAGCGGGTGACAATGAGCAGTTCTTC. Translation: CASRVELAGDNEQFF.